The 6 T cell receptor beta chains reported below all come from one sample, sequenced in a study of cytomegalovirus exposure and HLA in healthy donors (dated by TCRdb to 2016 to 2017). The library was obtained by the immunoSEQ multiplex PCR assay. Entries here come from immuneACCESS through TCRdb and include only in-frame sequences with V and J called. Some clones fail to appear in such tables; in the studies checked, an unresolved V gene covers under half of the shortfall, and the cause of the remainder is unknown. This sample has about 150,000 clones in its table, and 86% of those were observed once. The ten biggest clones cover approximately 2.2% of the sample. The sequenced material came from PBMCs. These receptors were obtained from a human donor in good health.

V usage is TRBV19 and J usage is TRBJ1-2, with no clear D. V was pared by 0 bases and J by 6 bases, with 14 bases between. CDR3 length equals 15 residues. The germline CDR1 and CDR2 sequences are LNHDA and SQIVND (reference sequence). As DNA, the CDR3 is TGTGCCAGTAGTATAGAAAACAGAGCCCTAAATGGCTACACCTTC. It translates to CASSIENRALNGYTF.

This clone was seen once. This rearrangement joins TRBV2 to TRBJ1-1; perhaps TRBD1 as D (6 bases). Germline CDR1 and CDR2: SNHLY and FYNNEI. Trimming stripped 5 bases from V and 2 bases from J, with 12 bases between. This CDR3 region has 14 residues. The CDR3 loop reads CASSHRVFNTEAFF. The CDR3 nucleotides are TGTGCCAGCAGTCACAGGGTTTTCAACACTGAAGCTTTCTTT.

The chain employs TRBV7-3 and TRBJ2-1, with D possibly being TRBD1 (6 bases). V was shortened by 0 bases and J by 0 bases, with 9 bases between the two germline ends. The CDR3 extends over 16 amino acids. Germline-derived CDR1 and CDR2 are SGHTA and FQGTGA. The DNA for the CDR3 is TGTGCCAGCAGCTTAACTGGGGGCGACTCCTACAATGAGCAGTTCTTC. Protein: CASSLTGGDSYNEQFF.

This clone is a singleton in its sample. The rearrangement joins TRBV5-6 to TRBJ1-2, with 8 bases fitting TRBD1. The CDR3 consists of 15 residues. Germline V gives CDR1 SGHDT, CDR2 YYEEEE. V lost 4 bases and J lost 3; bases outside the gene matches: 8. This chain's CDR3 is CASSISRGRYYGYTF. CDR3 in DNA: TGTGCCAGCAGCATTTCCAGGGGGCGGTACTATGGCTACACCTTC.

The rearrangement links TRBV6-5 to TRBJ1-3; D gene uncertain. The V and J ends lost 0 bases and 0 bases respectively, with 6 bases between them. The germline V gene has CDR1 MNHEY and CDR2 SVGAGI. CDR3 length equals 15 residues. Here the CDR3 reads CASSYSPNSGNTIYF. The CDR3 DNA follows: TGTGCCAGCAGTTACTCCCCTAACTCTGGAAACACCATATATTTT.

The chain employs TRBV28 and TRBJ2-1, with 12 bases lining up with TRBD2. V shed 3 bases, J shed 0 bases, and the junction held 6 bases outside the gene matches. This CDR3 spans 18 amino acids. CDR1 and CDR2 (germline): MDHEN, SYDVKM. The CDR3 nucleotides read TGTGCCAGCAGTTTGTGGACTAGCGGGGCCGACTCCTACAATGAGCAGTTCTTC. Its translation: CASSLWTSGADSYNEQFF. Full variable domain (missing parts from reference TRBV28 and TRBJ2-1): DVKVTQSSRYLVKRTGEKVFLECVQDMDHENMFWYRQDPGLGLRLIYFSYDVKMKEKGDIPEGYSVSREKKERFSLILESASTNQTSMYLCASSLWTSGADSYNEQFFGPGTRLTVL.